Included here is one T cell receptor (beta chain) sequence, with context. CDR1 and CDR2 from the germline V gene are SGHTA and FQGNSA. This CDR3 has 15 residues. J lost 2 bases, V lost 2 bases, and 1 base had no gene match. Drawing of blood for sampling happened at baseline, at cycle 4 day 1, and at cycle 7 day 1. This entry is derived from a study of OX40 agonist ivuxolimab in advanced cancers. Whole-study context: An agonistic human IgG2 monoclonal antibody against OX40 (CD134) was given. Cancers in dose escalation were hepatocellular, melanoma, renal cell and head and neck.

The method was immunoSEQ multiplex PCR; TCRdb's version includes in-frame clones alone and lacks a portion of them. The data hold around 84,000 clones, with under 85% observed a single time. Sequences were derived from CD4+ or CD8+ T cells sorted from blood, sampled in a trial of the OX40 agonist ivuxolimab. The chain employs TRBV7-2 and TRBJ2-1; the match to TRBD1 covers 9 bases. The TCR originated in an adult with an advanced solid tumor such as melanoma, head and neck, liver or kidney cancer. The CDR3 is CASSLRQGAYNEQFF. Here the CDR3 DNA reads TGTGCCAGCAGCTTAAGACAGGGGGCCTACAATGAGCAGTTCTTC.